This T cell receptor (beta chain) was sequenced during a study of naive and memory T cell subsets. A note on this clonotype: Antigen: not known.

In germline, CDR1 is SQVTM, CDR2 ANQGSEA. This CDR3 contains 12 residues. The V end lost 5 bases, the J end lost 7 bases, and 12 bases lay between the germline ends. Two oligonucleotides, mixed equimolar, formed the beta constant-region primer covering TRBC1 and TRBC2. Nested alpha and beta constant-region primers with the SP2 primer drove four PCR rounds on ligated cDNA. A 12-nucleotide UMI and the SP2 primer were added to the cDNA 3' end by oligonucleotide ligation. In TCRdb, the UMI-ligation and nested PCR reads were re-called with MiXCR into one record per CDR3 protein. The profile shows over 100,000 distinct CDR3 sequences, 35% to 40% of them singletons. General study results and limits: Diversity fell and Gini index rose from naive through CM, EM, EMRA. Over 90% of naive TCR sequences appeared only once after error correction, unlike memory subsets. Naive and memory repertoire findings lacked a ground truth for validation.

Source material: central memory CD4+ T cells from blood. The chain employs TRBV29-1 and TRBJ1-5; D is unresolved. The TCR comes from a human donor in good health. The CDR3 region has the DNA TGCAGCGTTTCGGGAGTCGGCCAGCCCCAGCATTTT. The encoded protein is CSVSGVGQPQHF.